This TCR beta chain was identified in a study of blood T cells in healthy people across ages. Findings of the study overall: It was found that TCR beta diversity correlated strongly with the percentage of naive T cells.

In each sample, at least 7 million PBMCs were isolated. The CDR3 contains 14 residues. The V gene lost 10 bases and the J gene lost 4 bases, with 18 bases spanning the gap. A second PCR, run for roughly 7 to 11 cycles, used a sample-barcoded 5' primer plus a J-beta primer mix. TCRdb ran MiXCR on the 5' RACE reads and lists one entry per CDR3 protein. The sample has around 800,000 distinct CDR3 sequences; 25% to 30% are singletons. Regarding this clonotype: Its target is unknown. A much bigger clone sits one base away, suggesting this may be a read error.

These data were likewise used in another study, on T cells of mothers and their children. That source reports: All RNA that had been extracted was used for cDNA synthesis at roughly 1.6 ug per 15 ul.

This receptor was obtained from a boy younger than 18 in good health. The chain uses TRBV12-3 or TRBV12-4 and TRBJ2-3; D is possibly TRBD1 or TRBD2 (5 bases each). Sequencing used blood. The CDR3 nucleotides are TGTGCCATCGGTGCCGGGGCCCCATCAGATACGCAGTATTTT. This gives the protein CAIGAGAPSDTQYF.